Shown below are 24 T cell receptor beta chains from a single sample sequenced in a study of shared clonotypes between healthy human individuals. Only in-frame clones appear in the TCRdb table, and some are missing; sequencing was by immunoSEQ multiplex PCR. The repertoire holds 850,000 to 1,200,000 clones, with 65% to 80% as singletons. The sample comprised memory CD4+ T cells sorted from blood. Subset in this sample: CD45RA-negative fraction. The receptors were gathered from a man between 18 and 35 years old in good health.

The chain employs TRBV30 and TRBJ1-2, with 8 bases aligning to TRBD1. The V segment lost 0 bases and the J segment 7 bases; nucleotides outside the gene matches: 7. Looked up from germline, CDR1 is GTSNPN and CDR2 is SVGIG (reference sequence). The CDR3 is made up of 14 amino acids. In DNA, the CDR3 is TGTGCCTGGAGTGTCTCAGGGGGCATTCGTGGCTACACCTTC. Encoded protein: CAWSVSGGIRGYTF.

This rearrangement joins TRBV30 to TRBJ2-1; D is undetermined. Germline CDR1 and CDR2: GTSNPN and SVGIG (reference sequence). V was cut by 0 bases and J by 10 bases, with 7 bases left in between. CDR3 length: 11 residues. The CDR3 bases are TGTGCCTGGAGTGTGGTGGAAGAGCAGTTCTTC. Its translation: CAWSVVEEQFF.

The CDR3 sequence is CASSEADSYNSPLHF. CDR3 in DNA: TGTGCCAGCAGTGAAGCCGACTCCTATAATTCACCCCTCCACTTT. The chain links TRBV6-1 to TRBJ1-6; no reliable D call. The germline V gene encodes CDR1 MNHNS and CDR2 SASEGT. Trimming left V 0 bases short and J 0 bases short, with 3 bases between. CDR3 length: 15 residues.

The chain recombines TRBV10-3 with TRBJ1-5; no clear D. V was cut by 2 bases and J by 8 bases, with 13 bases left in between. Per the germline V gene, CDR1 is ENHRY and CDR2 is SYGVKD. The CDR3 consists of 14 residues. CDR3 loop: CAISEVGSGEPQHF. As DNA, the CDR3 is TGTGCCATCAGTGAGGTCGGGTCCGGGGAGCCCCAGCATTTT.

Concerning this clone itself: The junction does not match germline at one end; this may be a read error. This chain joins TRBV7-7 and TRBJ2-1; TRBD2 matches 12 bases. The CDR3 consists of 15 residues. The germline V gene has CDR1 SSHAT and CDR2 FNYEAQ (reference sequence). Here the CDR3 DNA reads TGTGCTAGCAGCCCAGGACTAGCGGGACTCAATGAGCAGTTCTTC. As protein: CASSPGLAGLNEQFF.

The chain employs TRBV7-9 and TRBJ1-1; D unresolved. V lost 5 bases and J 3 bases, leaving 10 bases between the germline ends. Germline V gene data show CDR1 as SEHNR and CDR2 as FQNEAQ (reference sequence). The CDR3 is 13 amino acids. CDR3 sequence (DNA): TGTGCCAGCAGCCGTTGGGAGGACACTGAAGCTTTCTTT. It encodes CASSRWEDTEAFF.

The CDR3 protein is CASSSTGSYEQYF. The CDR3 region has the DNA TGTGCCAGCAGTTCGACAGGTTCCTACGAGCAGTACTTC. The chain combines TRBV28 with TRBJ2-7; a possible D gene is TRBD1 (6 bases). The CDR3 is made up of 13 amino acids. Germline CDR1 is MDHEN and CDR2 is SYDVKM. Trimming took 4 bases from V and 1 from J, leaving 8 bases between them.

This chain connects TRBV6-6 to TRBJ2-1; D unresolved. Germline-derived CDR1 and CDR2 are MNHNY and SVGAGI (reference sequence). Trimming took off 6 bases at V and 8 bases at J, with 17 bases between the two ends. This CDR3 contains 14 residues. The DNA for the CDR3 is TGTGCCAGCAGCAGGACCGCCGGAGAAGATGAGCAGTTCTTC. Translating gives CASSRTAGEDEQFF.

The genes are TRBV6-5 and TRBJ1-2; D unclear. Germline V gives CDR1 MNHEY, CDR2 SVGAGI. This CDR3 is 14 amino acids long. Between the trimmed V and J ends, which lost 2 bases and 4 bases, there was a span of 11 bases. The CDR3 region is CASSYAPVPYGYTF. In nucleotides, the CDR3 is TGTGCCAGCAGTTACGCACCGGTCCCCTATGGCTACACCTTC.

The CDR3 region has the DNA TGTGCCAGCTCAGGTCCGGGGTCGGACACTGAAGCTTTCTTT. It specifies CASSGPGSDTEAFF. This sequence joins TRBV18 and TRBJ1-1; D gene ambiguous. Trimming shortened V by 5 bases and J by 3 bases, and 13 bases separated the two germline ends. The germline gives CDR1 KGHSH, CDR2 LQKENI. The CDR3 runs to 14 residues. Full variable domain (outside the CDR3, taken from reference TRBV18 and TRBJ1-1): NAGVMQNPRHLVRRRGQEARLRCSPMKGHSHVYWYRQLPEEGLKFMVYLQKENIIDESGMPKERFSAEFPKEGPSILRIQQVVRGDSAAYFCASSGPGSDTEAFFGQGTRLTVV.

A few counts support this clone. This rearrangement joins TRBV28 to TRBJ1-1; a possible D gene is TRBD1 (5 bases). Germline V CDR1 and CDR2: MDHEN, SYDVKM. Trimming shortened V by 3 bases and J by 1 base, and 12 bases separated the two germline ends. CDR3 size: 15 residues. The CDR3 sequence: CASSFSRAGNTEAFF. The CDR3 DNA follows: TGTGCCAGCAGTTTTAGCAGGGCCGGGAACACTGAAGCTTTCTTT. The variable domain in full, completed from reference TRBV28 and TRBJ1-1, reads DVKVTQSSRYLVKRTGEKVFLECVQDMDHENMFWYRQDPGLGLRLIYFSYDVKMKEKGDIPEGYSVSREKKERFSLILESASTNQTSMYLCASSFSRAGNTEAFFGQGTRLTVV.

On this clone itself: Additional DNA sequences in this sample encode the identical CDR3. The chain combines TRBV5-1 with TRBJ2-5; no clear D gene. Trimming shortened V by 1 base and J by 5 bases, and 6 bases separated the two germline ends. The germline gives CDR1 SGHRS, CDR2 YFSETQ. This CDR3 comprises 12 residues. CDR3 nucleotide sequence: TGCGCCAGCAGCTTGCCCACGGAGACCCAGTACTTC. It codes for CASSLPTETQYF.

J is TRBJ2-2 and V is TRBV19; D possibly matches TRBD1 or TRBD2 (5 bases each). CDR1 and CDR2 (germline): LNHDA, SQIVND (reference sequence). The CDR3 is 16 residues long. Trimming removed 10 bases at V and 5 bases at J, with 23 bases between. The CDR3 DNA follows: TGTGCCACCCAGAGGATCTCGACCGAGGGGACCGGGGAGCTGTTTTTT. Translating it yields CATQRISTEGTGELFF.

The chain uses TRBV5-6 and TRBJ1-6, with a weak D call TRBD1 (5 bases). The CDR3 is 16 amino acids. Trimming cost V 1 base and J 7 bases, with 15 bases left between them. CDR1 and CDR2 (germline): SGHDT, YYEEEE. The CDR3 loop is CASSLIRGQRNSPLHF. Here the CDR3 DNA reads TGTGCCAGCAGCTTGATCCGGGGCCAGAGGAATTCACCCCTCCACTTT.

Points on this clone: The same CDR3 arises from other DNA sequences in this sample as well. This chain connects TRBV28 to TRBJ1-2, with D hard to call. V was cut by 6 bases and J by 4 bases, with 9 bases left in between. This CDR3 is 12 amino acids long. Germline CDR1 reads MDHEN; CDR2 reads SYDVKM. The CDR3 nucleotides are TGTGCCAGCAGCCCCCGAGCCTATGGCTACACCTTC. As protein: CASSPRAYGYTF.

The rearrangement joins TRBV5-6 to TRBJ1-6; D unresolved. Germline lookup yields CDR1 SGHDT and CDR2 YYEEEE. The CDR3 runs 13 residues. Trimming pared 2 bases from V and 15 bases from J, leaving 15 bases between. CDR3 in DNA: TGTGCCAGCAGCTTTACGGACGGACGGAACCTCCACTTT. It translates to CASSFTDGRNLHF.

The V gene is TRBV29-1, the J gene TRBJ2-1; D gene ambiguous. The CDR3 extends over 16 amino acids. The germline gives CDR1 SQVTM, CDR2 ANQGSEA. Trimming removed 2 bases from V and 3 bases from J, with 17 bases in between. CDR3 residues: CSVELSASGFYNEQFF. For the CDR3, the DNA is TGCAGCGTTGAATTATCCGCCAGTGGCTTCTACAATGAGCAGTTCTTC.

The sample holds one count of this clone. The gene calls are TRBV5-6 and TRBJ2-5; D is perhaps TRBD1 (5 bases). The CDR3 is 14 amino acids. Trimming took off 2 bases at V and 5 bases at J, with 13 bases between the two ends. Per germline, CDR1 SGHDT and CDR2 YYEEEE. CDR3 loop: CASSFSAAGETQYF. As DNA, the CDR3 is TGTGCCAGCAGCTTCTCTGCTGCAGGGGAGACCCAGTACTTC.

The sample holds a few counts of this clone. The J gene is TRBJ1-2, the V gene TRBV11-2; no clear D gene. The CDR3 loop spans 11 amino acids. The germline CDR1 and CDR2 sequences are SGHAT and FQNNGV. V was cut by 5 bases and J by 5 bases, with 6 bases left in between. The CDR3 loop reads CASSPTYGYTF. The CDR3 coding sequence is TGTGCCAGCAGCCCAACGTATGGCTACACCTTC.

The chain recombines TRBV28 with TRBJ1-2; D gene unclear. The germline V and J ends were trimmed by 4 bases and 4 bases, with 13 bases remaining between them. CDR3 length: 14 amino acids. Germline CDR1 and CDR2: MDHEN and SYDVKM. CDR3 in DNA: TGTGCCAGCAGTTCCGGGAGCCTCGGCTATGGCTACACCTTC. This encodes CASSSGSLGYGYTF.

The chain couples TRBV10-2 to TRBJ2-7; D may be TRBD2 (6 bases). The CDR3 extends over 15 amino acids. V was cut by 3 bases and J by 0 bases, with 12 bases left in between. Looked up from germline, CDR1 is WSHSY and CDR2 is SAAADI. The CDR3 bases are TGCGCCAGCAGTGATTCAACTAGCTACTCCTACGAGCAGTACTTC. Residues: CASSDSTSYSYEQYF.

This clone was observed once. V and J are TRBV5-6 and TRBJ2-3; 9 positions agree with TRBD2. The length of the CDR3 is 17 residues. The V segment lost 4 bases and the J segment 5 bases; nucleotides outside the gene matches: 14. CDR1 is SGHDT and CDR2 is YYEEEE in the germline V gene. CDR3 DNA sequence: TGTGCCAGCAGCCGCCGTTCGGGGGGTAGCGGGAGAGATACGCAGTATTTT. Its translation is CASSRRSGGSGRDTQYF.

This clone showed up just a few times. This CDR3 is CASSFGAGGKGTEAFF. The CDR3 DNA follows: TGTGCCAGCAGTTTTGGGGCAGGGGGTAAGGGCACTGAAGCTTTCTTT. This chain links TRBV27 with TRBJ1-1; TRBD1 aligns across 7 bases. Germline V lookup: CDR1 MNHEY, CDR2 SMNVEV (reference sequence). V lost 3 bases, J lost 4 bases, and 11 bases stayed unmatched. This CDR3 has 16 residues.

V usage is TRBV5-1 and J usage is TRBJ2-5; 7 bases fit TRBD2. The CDR3 is 19 residues long. The germline CDR1 and CDR2 sequences are SGHRS and YFSETQ. Unmatched junction bases numbered 21, after V lost 3 bases and J lost 4 bases. The CDR3 sequence is CASSWTIGIGGRDRETQYF. The CDR3, as DNA: TGCGCCAGCAGCTGGACAATAGGTATCGGCGGGAGAGATCGAGAGACCCAGTACTTC.